This TCR beta chain is drawn from a study of blood T cell repertoires in COVID-19. Study background: There were acute and convalescent COVID-19 samples, and they came from the United States, Italy and Spain. PBMCs, B-cell-depleted T cells, or T cells were the source of the cDNA or gDNA that made up the material.

In the original workflow: Amplifying reference gene primers gave estimates of nucleated cell counts. TCRdb's table, derived via immunoSEQ multiplex PCR, lists solely in-frame clones and lacks some. The DNA gave D and trimming, while V, J and clone size come from that table. The sample records hundreds of thousands of clones, around four fifths being singletons. This clone occurred a few times. V shed 5 bases, J shed 3 bases, and the junction held 13 bases outside the gene matches. CDR1 is MNHEY, CDR2 SMNVEV, per germline (reference sequence). This CDR3 region has 18 residues. Sequencing input: peripheral blood. The clonotype was recovered from a woman in her 50s with acute or convalescent COVID-19. The chain has TRBV27 and TRBJ2-5; 12 nucleotides match TRBD2. The CDR3 reads CASSPLAGGPSTKETQYF. In DNA form, the CDR3 reads TGTGCCAGCAGTCCACTAGCGGGAGGCCCCTCCACAAAAGAGACCCAGTACTTC.